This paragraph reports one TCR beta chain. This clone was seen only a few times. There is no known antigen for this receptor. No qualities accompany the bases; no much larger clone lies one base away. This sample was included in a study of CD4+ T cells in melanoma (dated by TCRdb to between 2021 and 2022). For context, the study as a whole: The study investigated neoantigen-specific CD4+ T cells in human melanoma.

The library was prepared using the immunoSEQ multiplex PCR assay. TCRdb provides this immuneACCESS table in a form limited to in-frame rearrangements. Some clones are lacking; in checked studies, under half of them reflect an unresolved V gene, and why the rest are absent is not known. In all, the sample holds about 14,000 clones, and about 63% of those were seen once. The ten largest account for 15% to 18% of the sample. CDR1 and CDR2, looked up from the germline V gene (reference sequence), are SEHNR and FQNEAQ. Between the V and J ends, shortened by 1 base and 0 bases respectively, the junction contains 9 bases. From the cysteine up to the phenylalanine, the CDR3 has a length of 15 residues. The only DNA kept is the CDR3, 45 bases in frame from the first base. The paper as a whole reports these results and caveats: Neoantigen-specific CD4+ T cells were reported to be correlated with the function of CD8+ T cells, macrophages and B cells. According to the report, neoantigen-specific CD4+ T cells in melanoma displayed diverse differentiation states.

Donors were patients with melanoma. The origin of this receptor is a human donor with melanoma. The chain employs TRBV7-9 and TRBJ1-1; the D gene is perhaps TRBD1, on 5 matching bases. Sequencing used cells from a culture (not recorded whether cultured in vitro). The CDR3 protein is CASSLGQTLNTEAFF. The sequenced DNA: TGTGCCAGCAGCTTAGGACAGACCCTGAACACTGAAGCTTTCTTT.